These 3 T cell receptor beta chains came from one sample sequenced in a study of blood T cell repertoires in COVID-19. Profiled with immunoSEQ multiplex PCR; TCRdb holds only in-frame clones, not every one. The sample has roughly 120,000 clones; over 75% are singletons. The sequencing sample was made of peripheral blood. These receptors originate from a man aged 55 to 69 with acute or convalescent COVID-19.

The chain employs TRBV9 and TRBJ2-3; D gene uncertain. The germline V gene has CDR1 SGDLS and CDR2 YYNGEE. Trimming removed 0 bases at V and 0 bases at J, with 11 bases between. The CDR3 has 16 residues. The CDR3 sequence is CASSVDADPSTDTQYF. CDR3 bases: TGTGCCAGCAGCGTAGACGCGGATCCTAGCACAGATACGCAGTATTTT. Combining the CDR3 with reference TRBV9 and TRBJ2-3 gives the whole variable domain DSGVTQTPKHLITATGQRVTLRCSPRSGDLSVYWYQQSLDQGLQFLIQYYNGEERAKGNILERFSAQQFPDLHSELNLSSLELGDSALYFCASSVDADPSTDTQYFGPGTRLTVL.

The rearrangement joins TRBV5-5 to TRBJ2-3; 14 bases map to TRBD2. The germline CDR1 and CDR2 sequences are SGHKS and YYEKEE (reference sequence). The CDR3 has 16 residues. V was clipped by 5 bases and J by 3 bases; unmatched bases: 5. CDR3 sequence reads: CASRSGTSGSTDTQYF. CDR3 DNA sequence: TGTGCCAGCAGGAGTGGGACTAGCGGGAGTACAGATACGCAGTATTTT.

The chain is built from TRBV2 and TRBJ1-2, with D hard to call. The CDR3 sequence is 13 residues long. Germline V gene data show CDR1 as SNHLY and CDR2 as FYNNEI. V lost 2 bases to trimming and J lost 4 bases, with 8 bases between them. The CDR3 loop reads CASSESGIYGYTF. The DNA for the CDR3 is TGTGCCAGCAGTGAATCGGGGATCTATGGCTACACCTTC.